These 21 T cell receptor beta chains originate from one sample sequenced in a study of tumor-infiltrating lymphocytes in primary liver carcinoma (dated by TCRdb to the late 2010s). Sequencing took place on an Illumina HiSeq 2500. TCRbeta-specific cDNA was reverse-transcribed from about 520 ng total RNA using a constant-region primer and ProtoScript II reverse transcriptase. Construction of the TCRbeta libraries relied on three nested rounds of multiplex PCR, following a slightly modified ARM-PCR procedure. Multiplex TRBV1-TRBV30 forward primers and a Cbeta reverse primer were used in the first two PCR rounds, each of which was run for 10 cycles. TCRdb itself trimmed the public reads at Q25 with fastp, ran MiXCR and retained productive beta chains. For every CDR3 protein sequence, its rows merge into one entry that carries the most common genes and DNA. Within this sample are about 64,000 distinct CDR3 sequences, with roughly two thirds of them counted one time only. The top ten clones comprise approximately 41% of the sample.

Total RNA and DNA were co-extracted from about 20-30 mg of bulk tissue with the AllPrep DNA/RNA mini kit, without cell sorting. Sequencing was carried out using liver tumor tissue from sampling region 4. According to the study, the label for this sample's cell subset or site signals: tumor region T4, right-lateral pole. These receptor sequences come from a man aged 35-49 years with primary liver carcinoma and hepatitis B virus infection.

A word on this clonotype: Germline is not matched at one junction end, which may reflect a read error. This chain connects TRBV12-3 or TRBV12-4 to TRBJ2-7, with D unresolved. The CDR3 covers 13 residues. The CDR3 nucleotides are TGTGCCGGCAGTTTATCGAGCGCCTACGAGAAGTACTTC. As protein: CAGSLSSAYEKYF.

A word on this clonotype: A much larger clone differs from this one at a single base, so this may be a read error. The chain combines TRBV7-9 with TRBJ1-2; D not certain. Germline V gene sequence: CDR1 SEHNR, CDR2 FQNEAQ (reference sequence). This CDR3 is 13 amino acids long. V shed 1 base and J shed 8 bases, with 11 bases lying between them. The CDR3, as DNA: TGTGCCAGCAGCTTAGGAGGACCGTCAGGCTACACCTTC. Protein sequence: CASSLGGPSGYTF.

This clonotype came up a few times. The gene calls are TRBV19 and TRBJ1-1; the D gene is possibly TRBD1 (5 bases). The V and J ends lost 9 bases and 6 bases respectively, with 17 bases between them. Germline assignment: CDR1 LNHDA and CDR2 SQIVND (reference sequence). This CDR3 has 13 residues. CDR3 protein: CASRLGGISEAFF. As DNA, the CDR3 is TGTGCCAGCAGACTTGGGGGGATATCTGAAGCTTTCTTT. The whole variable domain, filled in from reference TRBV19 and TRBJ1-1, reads DGGITQSPKYLFRKEGQNVTLSCEQNLNHDAMYWYRQDPGQGLRLIYYSQIVNDFQKGDIAEGYSVSREKKESFPLTVTSAQKNPTAFYLCASRLGGISEAFFGQGTRLTVV.

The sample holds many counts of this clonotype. The CDR3 sequence: CASSLGQGEETQYF. CDR3 DNA sequence: TGCGCCAGCAGCTTGGGACAGGGGGAAGAGACCCAGTACTTC. The rearrangement links TRBV5-1 to TRBJ2-5; 9 nucleotides line up with TRBD1. CDR3 length equals 14 residues. From germline, CDR1 is SGHRS and CDR2 YFSETQ. The V segment lost 0 bases and the J segment 3 bases; nucleotides outside the gene matches: 0.

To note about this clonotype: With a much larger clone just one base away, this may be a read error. This chain's CDR3 is CASSLPSAPSNEQFF. The CDR3 DNA reads TGTGCCAGCTCACTACCGTCTGCACCGAGCAATGAGCAGTTCTTC. The V gene is TRBV18, the J gene TRBJ2-1; D ambiguous. Per the germline V gene, CDR1 is KGHSH and CDR2 is LQKENI. V lost 4 bases and J 6 bases, leaving 16 bases between the germline ends. This CDR3 spans 15 amino acids. Using reference TRBV18 and TRBJ2-1 for the parts outside the CDR3, the full variable domain is NAGVMQNPRHLVRRRGQEARLRCSPMKGHSHVYWYRQLPEEGLKFMVYLQKENIIDESGMPKERFSAEFPKEGPSILRIQQVVRGDSAAYFCASSLPSAPSNEQFFGPGTRLTVL.

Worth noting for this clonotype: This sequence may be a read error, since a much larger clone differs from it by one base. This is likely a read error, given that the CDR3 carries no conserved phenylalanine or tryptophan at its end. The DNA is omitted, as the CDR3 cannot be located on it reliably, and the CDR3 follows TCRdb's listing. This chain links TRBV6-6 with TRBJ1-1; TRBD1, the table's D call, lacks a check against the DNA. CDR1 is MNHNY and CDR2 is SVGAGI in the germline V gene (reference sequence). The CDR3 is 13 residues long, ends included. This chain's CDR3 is CVSSTGGTTEAFS.

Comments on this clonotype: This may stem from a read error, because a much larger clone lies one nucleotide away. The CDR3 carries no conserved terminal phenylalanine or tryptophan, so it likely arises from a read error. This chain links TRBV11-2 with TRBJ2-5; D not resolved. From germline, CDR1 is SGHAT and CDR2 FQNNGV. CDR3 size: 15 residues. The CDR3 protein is CTSSPVGLVPETQYS. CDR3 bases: TGTACCAGCAGCCCCGTCGGGCTTGTCCCAGAGACCCAGTACTCC.

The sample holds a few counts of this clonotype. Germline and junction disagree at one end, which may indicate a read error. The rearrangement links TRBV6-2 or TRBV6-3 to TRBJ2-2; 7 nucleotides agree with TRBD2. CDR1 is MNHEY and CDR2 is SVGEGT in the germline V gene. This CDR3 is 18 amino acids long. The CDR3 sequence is CASSDIGIRLANIGELFF. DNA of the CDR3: TGTGCCAGCAGCGATATAGGGATTCGACTAGCCAACATCGGGGAGCTGTTTTTT.

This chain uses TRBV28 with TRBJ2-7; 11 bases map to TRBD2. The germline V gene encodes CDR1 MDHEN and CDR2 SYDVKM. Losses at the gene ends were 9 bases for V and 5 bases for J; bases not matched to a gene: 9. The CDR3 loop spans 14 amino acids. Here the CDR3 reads CASSPLAGDNEQYF. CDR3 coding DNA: TGTGCCAGTAGTCCACTAGCGGGAGACAACGAGCAGTACTTC.

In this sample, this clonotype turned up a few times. The CDR3 spells CASSYRRDSLITDTQYF. The CDR3 DNA follows: TGTGCCAGCAGTTATCGCCGGGACAGTTTGATTACAGATACGCAGTATTTT. This sequence joins TRBV12-3 or TRBV12-4 and TRBJ2-3, with 7 positions matching TRBD1. The CDR3 contains 17 residues. V dropped 4 bases and J dropped 3; count of bases not matched to a gene: 13.

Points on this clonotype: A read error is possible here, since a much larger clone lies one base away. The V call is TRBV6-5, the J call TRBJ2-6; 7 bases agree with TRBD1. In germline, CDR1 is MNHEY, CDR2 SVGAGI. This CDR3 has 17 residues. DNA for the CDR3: TGTACCAGCAGTTCCCGGACAGGCAGCTCTGGGGCCAACGTCCTGACTTTC. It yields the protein CTSSSRTGSSGANVLTF.

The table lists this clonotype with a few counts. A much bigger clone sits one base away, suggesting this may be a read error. The CDR3 here is CASSLGQGTNEKLLF. For the CDR3, the DNA is TGTGCCAGCAGCTTGGGGCAGGGCACTAATGAAAAACTGCTTTTT. This chain connects TRBV5-5 to TRBJ1-4, with D perhaps TRBD1 (5 bases). This CDR3 region has 15 residues. Germline CDR1 and CDR2: SGHKS and YYEKEE (reference sequence).

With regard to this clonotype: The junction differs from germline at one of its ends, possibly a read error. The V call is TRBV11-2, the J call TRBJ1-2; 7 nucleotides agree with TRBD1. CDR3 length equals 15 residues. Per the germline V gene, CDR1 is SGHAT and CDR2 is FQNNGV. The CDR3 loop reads CTSSLEGASGGGYTF. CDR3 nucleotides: TGTACCAGCAGCTTAGAGGGGGCCAGTGGCGGTGGCTACACTTTC.

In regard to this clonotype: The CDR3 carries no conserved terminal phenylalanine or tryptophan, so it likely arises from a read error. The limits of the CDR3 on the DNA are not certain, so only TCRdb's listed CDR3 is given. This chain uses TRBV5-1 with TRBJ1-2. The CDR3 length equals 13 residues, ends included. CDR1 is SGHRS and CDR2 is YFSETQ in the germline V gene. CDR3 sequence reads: CASSLGQLRGYNL.

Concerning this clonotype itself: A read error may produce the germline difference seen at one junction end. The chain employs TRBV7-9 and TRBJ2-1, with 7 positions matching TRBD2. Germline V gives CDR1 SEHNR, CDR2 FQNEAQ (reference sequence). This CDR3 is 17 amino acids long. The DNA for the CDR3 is TGTGCCGGCAGCTTCGGGGGAGGGCCCCGATCCATTAATAAGCAGTTCTTC. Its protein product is CAGSFGGGPRSINKQFF. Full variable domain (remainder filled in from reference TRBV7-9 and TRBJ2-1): DTGVSQNPRHKITKRGQNVTFRCDPISEHNRLYWYRQTLGQGPEFLTYFQNEAQLEKSRLLSDRFSAERPKGSFSTLEIQRTEQGDSAMYLCAGSFGGGPRSINKQFFGPGTRLTVL.

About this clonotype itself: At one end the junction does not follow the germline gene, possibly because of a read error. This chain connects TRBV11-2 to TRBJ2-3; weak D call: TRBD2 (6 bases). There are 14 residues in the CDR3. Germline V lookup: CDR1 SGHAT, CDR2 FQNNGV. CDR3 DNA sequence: TGTGTCAGCAGCACCGCGGGACCACATGGTACGCAGTATTTT. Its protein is CVSSTAGPHGTQYF.

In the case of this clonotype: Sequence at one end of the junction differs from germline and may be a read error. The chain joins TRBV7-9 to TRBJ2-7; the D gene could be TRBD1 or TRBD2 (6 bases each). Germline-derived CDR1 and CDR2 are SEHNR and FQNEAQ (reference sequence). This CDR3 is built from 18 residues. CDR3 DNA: TGTGCCAGCAGCTTAGCGTTAGCGACCGGGGGCGCTTACTACGAGCACGACTTC. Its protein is CASSLALATGGAYYEHDF.

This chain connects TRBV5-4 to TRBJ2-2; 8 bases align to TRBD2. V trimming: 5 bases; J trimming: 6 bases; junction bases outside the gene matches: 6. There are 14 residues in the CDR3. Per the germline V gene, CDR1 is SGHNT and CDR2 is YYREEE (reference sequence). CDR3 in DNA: TGTGCCAGCAGACCCAGCGGGAGCTCCGGGGAGCTGTTTTTT. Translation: CASRPSGSSGELFF.

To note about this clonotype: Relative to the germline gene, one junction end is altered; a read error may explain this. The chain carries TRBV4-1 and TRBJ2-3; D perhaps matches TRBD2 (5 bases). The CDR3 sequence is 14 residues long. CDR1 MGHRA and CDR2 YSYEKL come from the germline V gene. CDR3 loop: CARSHDGKEDTQYF. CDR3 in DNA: TGCGCCAGAAGCCATGACGGGAAGGAGGATACGCAGTATTTT.

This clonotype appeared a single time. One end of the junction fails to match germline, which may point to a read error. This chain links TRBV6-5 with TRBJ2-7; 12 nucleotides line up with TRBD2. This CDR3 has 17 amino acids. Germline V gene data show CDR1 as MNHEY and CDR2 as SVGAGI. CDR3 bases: TGTGCCAGCGGGACATTGACTAGCGGGAGACCAACCTACAAGCAGTATTTC. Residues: CASGTLTSGRPTYKQYF.

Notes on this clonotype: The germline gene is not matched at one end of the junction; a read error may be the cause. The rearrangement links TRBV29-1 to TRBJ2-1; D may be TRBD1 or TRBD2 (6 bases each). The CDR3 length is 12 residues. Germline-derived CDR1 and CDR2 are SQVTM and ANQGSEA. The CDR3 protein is CSARLGGNEQLF. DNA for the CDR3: TGCAGTGCCCGCCTAGGGGGGAATGAGCAGCTCTTC.